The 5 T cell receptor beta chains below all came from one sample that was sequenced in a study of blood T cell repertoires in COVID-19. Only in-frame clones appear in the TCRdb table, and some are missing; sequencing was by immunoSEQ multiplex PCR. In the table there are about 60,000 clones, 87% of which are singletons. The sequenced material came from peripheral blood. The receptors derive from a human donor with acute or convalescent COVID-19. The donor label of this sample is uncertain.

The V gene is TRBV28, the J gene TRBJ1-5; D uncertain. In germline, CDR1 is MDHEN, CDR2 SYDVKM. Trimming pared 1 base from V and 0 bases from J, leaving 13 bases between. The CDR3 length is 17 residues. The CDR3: CASSLYIDAVSNQPQHF. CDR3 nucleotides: TGTGCCAGCAGTTTATATATAGATGCGGTTAGCAATCAGCCCCAGCATTTT.

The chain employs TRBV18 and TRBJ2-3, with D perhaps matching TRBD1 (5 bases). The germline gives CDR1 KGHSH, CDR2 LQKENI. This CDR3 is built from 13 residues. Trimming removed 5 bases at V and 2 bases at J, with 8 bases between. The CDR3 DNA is TGTGCCAGCTCAGACAGTTTCACAGATACGCAGTATTTT. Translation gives CASSDSFTDTQYF.

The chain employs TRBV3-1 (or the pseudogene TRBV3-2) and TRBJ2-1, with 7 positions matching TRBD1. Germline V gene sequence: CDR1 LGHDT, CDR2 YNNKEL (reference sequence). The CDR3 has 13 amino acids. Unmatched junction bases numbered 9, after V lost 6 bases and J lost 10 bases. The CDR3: CASRLQGNQEQFF. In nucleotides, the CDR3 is TGTGCCAGCAGACTACAGGGGAACCAAGAGCAGTTCTTC.

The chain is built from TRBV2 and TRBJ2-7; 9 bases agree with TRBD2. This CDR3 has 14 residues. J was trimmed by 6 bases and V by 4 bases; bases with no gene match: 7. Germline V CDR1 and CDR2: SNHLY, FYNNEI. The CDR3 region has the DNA TGTGCCAGCAGTGGACTAGCGGTGCCTGGCGAGCAGTACTTC. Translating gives CASSGLAVPGEQYF.

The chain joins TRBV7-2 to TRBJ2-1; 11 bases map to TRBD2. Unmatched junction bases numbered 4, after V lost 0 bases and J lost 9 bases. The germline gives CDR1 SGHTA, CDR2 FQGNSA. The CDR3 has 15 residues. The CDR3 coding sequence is TGTGCCAGCAGCTTAGCTAGCGGGAGGGCCGGTGAGCAGTTCTTC. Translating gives CASSLASGRAGEQFF.